These 21 T cell receptor beta chains were sequenced from one sample in a study of T-cell reconstitution after alpha-beta-depleted transplantation in children. Molecular barcoding with unique molecular identifiers was used for the TCRbeta library. TCRdb used MiXCR to reprocess the PCR reads, holding one entry per CDR3 protein. The top ten clones hold 2% to 3% of a sample with roughly 300,000 distinct CDR3 sequences, around 10% of them seen once. The sequencing used PBMCs from the stem cell graft donor, collected from the stem cell graft. All receptors derive from a human donor who donated a stem cell graft to a child with acute lymphoblastic leukemia.

This clonotype was recorded a few times. V is TRBV7-2 and J is TRBJ2-5; D not certain. The CDR3 spans 13 residues. From germline, CDR1 is SGHTA and CDR2 FQGNSA. V was clipped by 0 bases and J by 4 bases, with 6 bases between them. The chain's CDR3 is CASSLATGETQYF. The CDR3 DNA is TGTGCCAGCAGCTTAGCGACGGGAGAGACCCAGTACTTC.

This clonotype has only a few counts. The CDR3 region has the DNA TGTGCCAGCTCACGCCGGGACAGGGTGGCTAATGAAAAACTGTTTTTT. This sequence encodes CASSRRDRVANEKLFF. The J gene is TRBJ1-4, the V gene TRBV18; the match to TRBD1 covers 9 bases. Germline lookup yields CDR1 KGHSH and CDR2 LQKENI. The CDR3 length is 16 residues. The V gene end was trimmed by 4 bases and the J gene end by 3 bases; junction bases not matched to a gene: 6.

The chain carries TRBV7-8 and TRBJ1-2; D is perhaps TRBD1 (5 bases). This CDR3 comprises 17 residues. V was shortened by 5 bases and J by 0 bases, with 19 bases between the two germline ends. The germline V gene has CDR1 SGHVS and CDR2 FQNEAQ. For the CDR3, the DNA is TGTGCCAGCAGCCAACACAGGAGCCGCTCCACTAACTATGGCTACACCTTC. Protein: CASSQHRSRSTNYGYTF.

This clonotype was counted at least ten times. J is TRBJ2-5 and V is TRBV7-9; D is undetermined. This CDR3 comprises 17 residues. The V gene's germline CDR1 is SEHNR and CDR2 FQNEAQ (reference sequence). V lost 1 base, J lost 0 bases, and 15 bases lay in between. CDR3 residues: CASSLDPVVMDQETQYF. Here the CDR3 DNA reads TGTGCCAGCAGCTTAGATCCGGTGGTGATGGACCAAGAGACCCAGTACTTC. The whole variable domain, filled in from reference TRBV7-9 and TRBJ2-5, reads DTGVSQNPRHKITKRGQNVTFRCDPISEHNRLYWYRQTLGQGPEFLTYFQNEAQLEKSRLLSDRFSAERPKGSFSTLEIQRTEQGDSAMYLCASSLDPVVMDQETQYFGPGTRLLVL.

This clonotype was observed a handful of times. Written as DNA, the CDR3 is TGTGCCAGCAGCTCACCCCGGGCCACCTCTGGAAACACCATATATTTT. It yields the protein CASSSPRATSGNTIYF. V usage is TRBV7-8 and J usage is TRBJ1-3; D not resolved. There are 16 residues in the CDR3. The V end lost 4 bases, the J end lost 0 bases, and 13 bases lay between the germline ends. Germline assignment: CDR1 SGHVS and CDR2 FQNEAQ.

The chain recombines TRBV4-2 with TRBJ1-2; tentatively, D is TRBD1 (6 bases). V lost 1 base, J lost 5 bases, and 11 bases lay in between. Germline V lookup: CDR1 LGHNA, CDR2 YNFKEQ. CDR3 length: 14 residues. The CDR3 bases are TGTGCCAGCAGCCAAGTTGGACAGCCTTATGGCTACACCTTC. Amino acid sequence: CASSQVGQPYGYTF.

A few counts support this clonotype. This chain links TRBV7-2 with TRBJ1-2; 8 nucleotides align to TRBD1. This CDR3 region has 16 residues. V dropped 2 bases and J dropped 7; count of bases not matched to a gene: 12. Germline CDR1 SGHTA, CDR2 FQGNSA. CDR3 protein: CASSLMVRQGAGGYTF. In DNA, the CDR3 is TGTGCCAGCAGCTTAATGGTTCGGCAGGGGGCTGGTGGCTACACCTTC.

V gene TRBV20-1 combines with J gene TRBJ2-1, with 9 bases lining up with TRBD2. Germline CDR1 and CDR2: DFQATT and SNEGSKA (reference sequence). The CDR3 contains 15 residues. After removal of 5 bases from V and 7 bases from J, the junction contained 12 bases not matched to a gene. CDR3 amino acids: CSALRIRLAENEQFF. The CDR3 DNA follows: TGCAGTGCTCTAAGGATCCGACTAGCGGAAAATGAGCAGTTCTTC.

The V call is TRBV12-3 or TRBV12-4, the J call TRBJ1-3; tentatively, D is TRBD1 (6 bases). CDR3 size: 16 residues. V gave up 5 bases and J gave up 0 bases, with 14 bases separating them. CDR3 nucleotides: TGTGCCAGCAGTGAACAGGGTACCCTCTCTGGAAACACCATATATTTT. As protein: CASSEQGTLSGNTIYF.

This clonotype came up a few times. The chain joins TRBV4-1 to TRBJ2-7; 9 bases are a match to TRBD2. The CDR3 consists of 15 residues. The junction had 4 bases not matched to a gene; V was cut back by 1 base and J by 3 bases. From germline, CDR1 is MGHRA and CDR2 YSYEKL. The CDR3 region is CASSQASGRLYEQYF. Written as DNA, the CDR3 is TGCGCCAGCAGCCAAGCCAGCGGGAGGCTCTACGAGCAGTACTTC.

This clonotype was seen ten or more times. The V and J genes are TRBV3-1 and TRBJ2-1; D is undetermined. Per the germline V gene, CDR1 is LGHDT and CDR2 is YNNKEL (reference sequence). The V and J ends lost 0 bases and 0 bases respectively, with 6 bases between them. This CDR3 is 15 amino acids long. The CDR3 region has the DNA TGTGCCAGCAGCCAAGAACCGACCTCCTACAATGAGCAGTTCTTC. Its translation is CASSQEPTSYNEQFF.

This clonotype was observed a handful of times. The chain has TRBV12-3 or TRBV12-4 and TRBJ2-1, with 10 bases matching TRBD2. The CDR3 spans 20 residues. V lost 2 bases, J lost 5 bases, and 18 bases stayed unmatched. CDR3 sequence reads: CASSLYLGASGSRGDNEQFF. The CDR3 nucleotides read TGTGCCAGCAGTTTATATCTTGGGGCTAGCGGGAGCCGAGGTGACAATGAGCAGTTCTTC.

The gene calls are TRBV20-1 and TRBJ2-3; unclear D gene. V lost 6 bases and J lost 7, with 8 bases in between. This CDR3 comprises 10 residues. CDR1 is DFQATT, CDR2 SNEGSKA, per germline (reference sequence). CDR3 bases: TGCAGTGCCCAACCCAATACGCAGTATTTT. This translates into CSAQPNTQYF.

This clonotype was picked up many times. This rearrangement joins TRBV7-9 to TRBJ2-7; D is undetermined. V was clipped by 4 bases and J by 3 bases, with 7 bases between them. Germline-derived CDR1 and CDR2 are SEHNR and FQNEAQ (reference sequence). The CDR3 runs 12 residues. This chain's CDR3 is CASSSRNYEQYF. The DNA of the CDR3 is TGTGCCAGCAGCTCTAGAAACTACGAGCAGTACTTC. The whole variable domain, filled in from reference TRBV7-9 and TRBJ2-7, reads DTGVSQNPRHKITKRGQNVTFRCDPISEHNRLYWYRQTLGQGPEFLTYFQNEAQLEKSRLLSDRFSAERPKGSFSTLEIQRTEQGDSAMYLCASSSRNYEQYFGPGTRLTVT.

The chain combines TRBV4-2 with TRBJ2-1; D gene unclear. Trimming left V 1 base short and J 6 bases short, with 7 bases between. Germline CDR1 reads LGHNA; CDR2 reads YNFKEQ. The CDR3 loop spans 13 amino acids. CDR3 in DNA: TGTGCCAGCAGCCAAGCCAGCCCCAATGAGCAGTTCTTC. Its protein product is CASSQASPNEQFF.

This clonotype was picked up a small number of times. The chain couples TRBV7-9 to TRBJ2-4; D gene unclear. Germline V gene lookup returns CDR1 SEHNR and CDR2 FQNEAQ (reference sequence). The length of the CDR3 is 16 residues. V was shortened by 4 bases and J by 8 bases, with 21 bases between the two germline ends. CDR3 sequence reads: CASSYNPSALDDIQYF. CDR3 nucleotide sequence: TGTGCCAGCAGCTACAACCCTAGTGCCTTAGACGACATTCAGTACTTC.

This clonotype was seen a few times. The chain employs TRBV28 and TRBJ2-7, with 11 nucleotides matching TRBD2. The V segment lost 8 bases and the J segment 4 bases; nucleotides outside the gene matches: 4. CDR3 length: 13 residues. Germline V gene lookup returns CDR1 MDHEN and CDR2 SYDVKM. CDR3 DNA sequence: TGTGCCAGCTCGACTAGCGGGATTTACGAGCAGTACTTC. Protein product: CASSTSGIYEQYF.

This clonotype was detected a few times. V and J are TRBV7-9 and TRBJ1-3, with D uncertain. V was trimmed by 5 bases and J by 2 bases, leaving 13 bases between them. The CDR3 is 15 residues long. CDR1 is SEHNR, CDR2 FQNEAQ, per germline (reference sequence). The CDR3 nucleotides read TGTGCCAGCAGCCCAAAACGAGACCCTGGAAACACCATATATTTT. Translated: CASSPKRDPGNTIYF.

This clonotype was seen a few times. The chain uses TRBV10-3 and TRBJ2-2; D is unresolved. This CDR3 has 14 amino acids. Germline assignment: CDR1 ENHRY and CDR2 SYGVKD. The ends were cut back, 3 bases at V and 1 base at J, with 6 bases in the middle. The CDR3 region has the DNA TGTGCCATCAGTGACCACCTGAACACCGGGGAGCTGTTTTTT. It is translated as CAISDHLNTGELFF.

There are a few counts of this clonotype. V usage is TRBV20-1 and J usage is TRBJ2-4, with D perhaps given as TRBD1 or TRBD2 (5 bases each). The germline gives CDR1 DFQATT, CDR2 SNEGSKA (reference sequence). This CDR3 has 16 amino acids. CDR3 nucleotide sequence: TGCAGCGGAAGGCTGGGACGGTTACTAGCCAAAAACATTCAGTACTTC. Its translation is CSGRLGRLLAKNIQYF.

This sequence joins TRBV7-2 and TRBJ1-2; D not certain. The V end was cut by 5 bases, the J end by 10 bases, with 14 bases between. This CDR3 spans 12 amino acids. Germline V gives CDR1 SGHTA, CDR2 FQGNSA. CDR3 protein: CASSPYIRDYTF. In nucleotides, the CDR3 is TGTGCCAGCAGCCCCTATATCCGGGACTACACCTTC.